The entry below gives a single T cell receptor beta chain sequence along with its context. No antigen is known for it. The record has no base qualities; no much larger clone is one base away. These data come from a study of PD-L1 blockade in urothelial cancer (TCRdb year 2017). Broadly, across the study: Therapy was started at some point between 2012 and 2014 for all patients, and atezolizumab 1,200 mg was administered intravenously every 3 weeks. Blood samples were analyzed at two time points: 3 weeks after treatment start (second dose) and 6 weeks after treatment start. Durable clinical benefit was achieved by nine patients but not by the remaining 20. Approximately 29 patients had pretreatment blood TCR-seq, about 25 had at least one posttreatment blood collection, and about 25 had tumor TCR-seq. About 90% of the 29 patients were identified as males with urothelial cancer of bladder origin, and a prior smoking history was reported by 18 of 29 patients. Pretreatment tumor samples, along with matched peripheral blood serially collected before and after atezolizumab treatment, were subjected to TCR sequencing. An exploratory multi-omic analysis was conducted of the somatic, immune and clinical correlates of response to PD-L1 blockade with atezolizumab in urothelial cancer. Durable clinical benefit meant progression-free survival longer than 6 months, and TCR features were also tested against progression-free and overall survival. An ECOG performance status of 0 or 1 was recorded for the patients, and 0 to 3 prior chemotherapy regimens had been received by the patients. Blood samples gave median yields of around 140,000 T cells and 83,000 or so unique TCRs, along with a median clonality of around 0.08. In the same patients, pretreatment tumors underwent whole exome sequencing and RNA sequencing in addition to TCR sequencing. The study at large found these results: A pretreatment peripheral blood TCR clonality below the median was linked to improved progression-free and overall survival. Greater expansion of tumor-associated TCR clones in peripheral blood 3 weeks after the start of treatment was observed in patients with durable benefit (n ≈ 22, p = 0.022). Because of the small sample size (n ≈ 31) and the many exploratory analyses performed, the results are intended to be regarded as hypothesis-generating.

The sample's time point label is to be understood as: pretreatment peripheral blood. The cohort included under 35 patients with locally advanced or metastatic urothelial carcinoma who were treated at Memorial Sloan Kettering on a trial protocol. Peripheral blood mononuclear cells were collected pretreatment and during treatment, with between 1 and 8 total time points obtained per patient. The Qiagen DNeasy Blood extraction kit was used to purify genomic DNA from total PBMCs and tumor samples. PBMCs were collected pretreatment and during treatment and were isolated and stored as previously described. Each PCR received spiked-in synthetic TCR analog templates so that absolute template abundance could be estimated from read counts. The immunoSEQ assay used bias-controlled V and J gene primers to amplify TCRbeta CDR3 regions from genomic DNA. Sequencing of rearranged TCRbeta segments was performed at approximately 20X coverage. In the authors' own workflow: Clustering was used to correct sequencing errors, and CDR3s were annotated against IMGT so that V, D and J genes could be assigned. Downstream analyses used only productive TCRbeta rearrangements, leaving out any out-of-frame or stop-codon sequences. Clonality was calculated as one minus the Shannon entropy normalized by the log of the number of unique productive sequences. Clones differing between time points or between blood and tumor were identified using Fisher's exact test with Benjamini-Hochberg correction, with an adjusted p below 0.01 applied as the threshold. TCRdb provides this immuneACCESS table in a form limited to in-frame rearrangements. Some clones are lacking; in checked studies, under half of them reflect an unresolved V gene, and why the rest are absent is not known. From that table come the V and J calls and clone size; the DNA was used to work out D and trimming. Present in this sample are under 70,000 clones, approximately 78% of which were seen just once. The top ten hold 1.5% to 2% of the sample.

CDR1 and CDR2, per the germline V gene, are SGHRS and YFSETQ. Deletion took 3 bases off V and 4 bases off J, with a span of 16 bases between the germline ends. The CDR3 covers 15 residues, taking in both the cysteine and the phenylalanine. The retained sequence is limited to the CDR3, 45 bases, with the frame set at the first base. The chain is made from TRBV5-1 and TRBJ1-1; TRBD1 is a possible D gene, resting on 5 matching bases. The input for sequencing was PBMCs, taken around atezolizumab (anti-PD-L1) treatment. This TCR derives from a man aged 70-80 years with urothelial cancer. The CDR3 region has the sequence CASSSSFVGGTEAFF. Read as DNA, the sequence is TGCGCCAGCAGCTCGTCCTTTGTGGGGGGCACTGAAGCTTTCTTT.